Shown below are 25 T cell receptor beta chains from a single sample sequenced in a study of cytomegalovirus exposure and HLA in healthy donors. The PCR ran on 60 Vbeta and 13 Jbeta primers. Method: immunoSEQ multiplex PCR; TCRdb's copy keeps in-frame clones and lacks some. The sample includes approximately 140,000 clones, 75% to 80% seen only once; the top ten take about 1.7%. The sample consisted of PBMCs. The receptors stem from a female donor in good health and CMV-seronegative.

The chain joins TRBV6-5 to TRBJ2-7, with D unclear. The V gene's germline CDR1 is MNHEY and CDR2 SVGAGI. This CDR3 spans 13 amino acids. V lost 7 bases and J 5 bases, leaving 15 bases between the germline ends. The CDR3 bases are TGTGCCAGCATCTCACGGTGGTTTAACGAGCAGTACTTC. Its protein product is CASISRWFNEQYF.

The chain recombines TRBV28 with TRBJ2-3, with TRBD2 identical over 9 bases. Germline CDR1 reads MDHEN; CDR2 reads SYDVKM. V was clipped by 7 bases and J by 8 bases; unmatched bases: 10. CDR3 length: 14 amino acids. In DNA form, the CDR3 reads TGTGCCAGCAACCCAGGGACTAGCCAGCGTACGCAGTATTTT. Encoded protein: CASNPGTSQRTQYF.

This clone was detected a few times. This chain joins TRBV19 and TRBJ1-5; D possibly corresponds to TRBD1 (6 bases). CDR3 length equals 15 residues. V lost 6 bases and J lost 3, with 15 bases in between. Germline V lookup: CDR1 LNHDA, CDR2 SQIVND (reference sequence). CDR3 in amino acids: CASSLFRDNNQPQHF. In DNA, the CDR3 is TGTGCCAGTAGCTTGTTCCGGGACAACAATCAGCCCCAGCATTTT.

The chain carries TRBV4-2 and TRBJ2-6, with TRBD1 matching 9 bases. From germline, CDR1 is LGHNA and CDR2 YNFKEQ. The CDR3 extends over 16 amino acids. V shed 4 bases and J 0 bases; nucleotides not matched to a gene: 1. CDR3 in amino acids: CASSRDRVSGANVLTF. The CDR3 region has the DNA TGTGCCAGCAGCCGGGACAGGGTCTCTGGGGCCAACGTCCTGACTTTC.

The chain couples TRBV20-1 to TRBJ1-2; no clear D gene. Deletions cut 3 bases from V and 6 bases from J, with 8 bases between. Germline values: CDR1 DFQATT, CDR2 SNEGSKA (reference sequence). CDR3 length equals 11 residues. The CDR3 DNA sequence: TGCAGTGCTAGTCGGGGTGATGGCTACACCTTC. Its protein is CSASRGDGYTF.

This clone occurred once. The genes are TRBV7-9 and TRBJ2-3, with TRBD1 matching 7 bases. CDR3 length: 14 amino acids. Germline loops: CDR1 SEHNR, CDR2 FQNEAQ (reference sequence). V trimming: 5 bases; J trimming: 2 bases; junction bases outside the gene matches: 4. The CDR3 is CASSRTGSTDTQYF. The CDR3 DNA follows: TGTGCCAGCAGCCGGACAGGCTCCACAGATACGCAGTATTTT. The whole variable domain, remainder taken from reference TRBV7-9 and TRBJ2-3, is DTGVSQNPRHKITKRGQNVTFRCDPISEHNRLYWYRQTLGQGPEFLTYFQNEAQLEKSRLLSDRFSAERPKGSFSTLEIQRTEQGDSAMYLCASSRTGSTDTQYFGPGTRLTVL.

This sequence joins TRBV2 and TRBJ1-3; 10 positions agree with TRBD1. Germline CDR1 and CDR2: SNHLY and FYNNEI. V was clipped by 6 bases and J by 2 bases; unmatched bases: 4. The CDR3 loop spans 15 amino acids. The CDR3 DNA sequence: TGTGCCAGCAGGAGACAGGGGGCGGCTGGAAACACCATATATTTT. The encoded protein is CASRRQGAAGNTIYF.

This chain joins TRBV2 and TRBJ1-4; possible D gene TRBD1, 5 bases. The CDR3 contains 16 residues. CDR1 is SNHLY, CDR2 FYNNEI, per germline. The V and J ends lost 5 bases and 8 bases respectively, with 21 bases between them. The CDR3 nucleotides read TGTGCCAGCAGTCGGACCCAGGGCCGGTTTAGGGAAAAACTGTTTTTT. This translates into CASSRTQGRFREKLFF.

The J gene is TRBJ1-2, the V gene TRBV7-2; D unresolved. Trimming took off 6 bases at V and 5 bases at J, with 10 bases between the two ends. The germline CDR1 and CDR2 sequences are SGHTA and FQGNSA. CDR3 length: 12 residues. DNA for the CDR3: TGTGCCAGCAGGAGGGTATCTTATGGCTACACCTTC. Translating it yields CASRRVSYGYTF.

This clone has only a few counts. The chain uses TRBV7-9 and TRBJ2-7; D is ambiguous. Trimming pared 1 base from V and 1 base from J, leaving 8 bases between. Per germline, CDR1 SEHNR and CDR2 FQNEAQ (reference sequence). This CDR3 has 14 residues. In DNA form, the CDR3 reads TGTGCCAGCAGCTTAGATCCGGTGTCCTACGAGCAGTACTTC. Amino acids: CASSLDPVSYEQYF.

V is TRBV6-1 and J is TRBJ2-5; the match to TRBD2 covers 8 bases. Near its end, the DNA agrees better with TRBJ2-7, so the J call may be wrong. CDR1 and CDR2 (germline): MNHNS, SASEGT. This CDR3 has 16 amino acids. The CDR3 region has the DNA TGTGCCAGCAGTGAACCCCCGATAGCGGGGCGTTACGAGCAGTACTTC. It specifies CASSEPPIAGRYEQYF.

The CDR3 region is CASSSTGHYNSPLHF. The CDR3 DNA reads as TGTGCCAGCAGTTCTACAGGGCATTATAATTCACCCCTCCACTTT. The rearrangement links TRBV27 to TRBJ1-6, with D possibly matching TRBD1 (6 bases). Trimming cost V 4 bases and J 4 bases, with 11 bases left between them. Germline values: CDR1 MNHEY, CDR2 SMNVEV (reference sequence). The CDR3 length is 15 residues.

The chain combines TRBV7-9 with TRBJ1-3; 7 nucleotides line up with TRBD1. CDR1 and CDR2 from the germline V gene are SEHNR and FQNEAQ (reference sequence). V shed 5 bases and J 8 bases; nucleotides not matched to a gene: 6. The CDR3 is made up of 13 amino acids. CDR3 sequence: CASSLPRGDTIYF. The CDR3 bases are TGTGCCAGCAGCCTTCCCAGGGGGGACACCATATATTTT.

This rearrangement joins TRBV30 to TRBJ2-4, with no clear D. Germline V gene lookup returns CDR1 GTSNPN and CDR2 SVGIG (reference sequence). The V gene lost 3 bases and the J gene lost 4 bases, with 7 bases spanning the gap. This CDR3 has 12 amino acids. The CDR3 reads CAWRANKNIQYF. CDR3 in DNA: TGTGCCTGGAGAGCGAATAAAAACATTCAGTACTTC. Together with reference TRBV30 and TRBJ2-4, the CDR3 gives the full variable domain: SQTIHQWPATLVQPVGSPLSLECTVEGTSNPNLYWYRQAAGRGLQLLFYSVGIGQISSEVPQNLSASRPQDRQFILSSKKLLLSDSGFYLCAWRANKNIQYFGAGTRLSVL.

The CDR3 loop reads CASRYSNQPQHF. The CDR3 DNA reads TGTGCCAGCAGGTATAGCAATCAGCCCCAGCATTTT. This sequence joins TRBV28 and TRBJ1-5; D gene uncertain. The germline V and J ends were trimmed by 6 bases and 0 bases, with 3 bases remaining between them. The CDR3 is 12 residues long. Germline CDR1 is MDHEN and CDR2 is SYDVKM.

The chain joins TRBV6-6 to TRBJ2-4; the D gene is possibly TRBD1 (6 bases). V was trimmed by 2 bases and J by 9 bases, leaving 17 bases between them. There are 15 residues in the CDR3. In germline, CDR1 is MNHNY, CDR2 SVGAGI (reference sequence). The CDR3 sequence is CASSYQGSPSSIQYF. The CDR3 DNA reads TGTGCCAGCAGTTACCAGGGGAGCCCGAGCTCCATTCAGTACTTC.

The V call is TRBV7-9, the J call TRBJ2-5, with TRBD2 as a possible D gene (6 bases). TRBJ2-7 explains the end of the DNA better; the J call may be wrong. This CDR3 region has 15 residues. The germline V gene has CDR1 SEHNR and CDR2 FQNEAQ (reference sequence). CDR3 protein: CASSSRTTSRYEQYF. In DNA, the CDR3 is TGTGCCAGCAGCTCCAGGACTACCTCCCGCTACGAGCAGTACTTC.

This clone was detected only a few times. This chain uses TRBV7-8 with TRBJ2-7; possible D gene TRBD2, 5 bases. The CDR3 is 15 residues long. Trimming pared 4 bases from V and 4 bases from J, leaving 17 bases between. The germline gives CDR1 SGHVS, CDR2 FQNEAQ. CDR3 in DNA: TGTGCCAGCAGCTCGGACTTCACAAGACGTTACGAGCAGTACTTC. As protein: CASSSDFTRRYEQYF.

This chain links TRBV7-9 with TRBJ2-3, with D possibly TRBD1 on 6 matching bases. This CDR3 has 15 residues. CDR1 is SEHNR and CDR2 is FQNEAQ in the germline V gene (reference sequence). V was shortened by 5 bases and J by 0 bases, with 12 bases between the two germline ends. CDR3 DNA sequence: TGTGCCAGCAGCGGTCAGGACAGTAGCACAGATACGCAGTATTTT. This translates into CASSGQDSSTDTQYF.

In DNA form, the CDR3 reads TGTGCCAGCAACGAAGGAGGTGCGGACACTGAAGCTTTCTTT. As protein: CASNEGGADTEAFF. The chain is built from TRBV27 and TRBJ1-1, with unresolved D. CDR1 MNHEY and CDR2 SMNVEV come from the germline V gene (reference sequence). The CDR3 contains 14 residues. The V gene lost 7 bases and the J gene lost 3 bases, with 15 bases spanning the gap.

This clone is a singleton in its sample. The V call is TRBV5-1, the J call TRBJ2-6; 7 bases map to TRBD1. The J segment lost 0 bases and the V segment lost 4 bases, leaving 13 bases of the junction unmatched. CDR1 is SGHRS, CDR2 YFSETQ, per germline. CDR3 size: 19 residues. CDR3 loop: CASSPQTGTPHSGANVLTF. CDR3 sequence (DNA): TGCGCCAGCAGCCCCCAGACAGGGACACCCCACTCTGGGGCCAACGTCCTGACTTTC.

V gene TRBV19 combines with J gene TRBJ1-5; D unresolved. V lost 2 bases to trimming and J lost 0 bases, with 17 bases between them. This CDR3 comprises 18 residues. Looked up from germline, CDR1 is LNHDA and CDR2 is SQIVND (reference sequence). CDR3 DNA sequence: TGTGCCAGTAGTATATCGGATGGCGGTAGTTATAGCAATCAGCCCCAGCATTTT. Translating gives CASSISDGGSYSNQPQHF.

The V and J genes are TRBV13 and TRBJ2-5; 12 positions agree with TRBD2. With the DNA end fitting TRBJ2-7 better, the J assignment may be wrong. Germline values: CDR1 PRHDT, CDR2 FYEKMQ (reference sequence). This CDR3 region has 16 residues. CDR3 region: CASSRLAGETSYEQYF. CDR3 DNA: TGTGCCAGCAGCCGACTAGCGGGGGAGACATCCTACGAGCAGTACTTC.

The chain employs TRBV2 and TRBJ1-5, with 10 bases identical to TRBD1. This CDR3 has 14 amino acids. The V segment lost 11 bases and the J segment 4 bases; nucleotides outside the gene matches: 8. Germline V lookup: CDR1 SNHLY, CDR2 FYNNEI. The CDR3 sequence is CASTGGFGNQPQHF. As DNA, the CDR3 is TGTGCCTCGACAGGGGGCTTTGGGAATCAGCCCCAGCATTTT.

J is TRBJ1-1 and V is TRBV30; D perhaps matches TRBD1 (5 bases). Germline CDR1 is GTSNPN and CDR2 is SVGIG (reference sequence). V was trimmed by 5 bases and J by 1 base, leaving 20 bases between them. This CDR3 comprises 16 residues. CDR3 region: CAWCSPITGPNTEAFF. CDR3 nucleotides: TGTGCCTGGTGCTCCCCAATTACAGGACCGAACACTGAAGCTTTCTTT. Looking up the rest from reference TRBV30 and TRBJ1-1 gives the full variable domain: SQTIHQWPATLVQPVGSPLSLECTVEGTSNPNLYWYRQAAGRGLQLLFYSVGIGQISSEVPQNLSASRPQDRQFILSSKKLLLSDSGFYLCAWCSPITGPNTEAFFGQGTRLTVV.